This T cell receptor (beta chain) was obtained from a study of T cell responses to AZD1222 COVID-19 vaccine (dated by TCRdb to the early 2020s). As for the study more broadly: AZD1222 recipients with second doses at about 4 weeks or about 12 weeks were pooled, because spike-specific TCR depth and breadth did not differ between schedules. TCR sequencing covered 230 to 250 trial participants: roughly 200 given two doses of AZD1222 and about 26 given two doses of MenACWY control vaccine. Trial participants were enrolled by age into 18-55, 56-69 and 70-plus year subgroups, with 148, 28 and 57 TCR-sequenced participants respectively.

Findings and caveats that apply to the study as a whole: Epitopes outside the regions mutated in the B.1.351 and B.1.1.7 variants were reportedly recognized by nearly half of the unique spike-specific TCRs. Participants were mostly white British, with more females than males. The authors suggested clonal diversity may have been underestimated. The vaccine-associated CD4 TCRs covered the entire spike protein, and the dominant responses fell in regions 160-218 and 743-854. Because no day 14 peak-response samples were available, the repertoires could be characterized only after the peak T cell response. A significant rise in spike-specific TCR breadth and depth was observed after two AZD1222 doses relative to day 0 and relative to MenACWY recipients. The 56-69-year group was small, and its depth increase did not reach significance, likely because of low power. Conclusions about previously exposed vaccinees are limited because only five or six AZD1222 recipients were SARS-CoV-2 seropositive at baseline.

The CDR3 regions of human TCRbeta chains were analyzed by immunosequencing. The authors processed their data as follows. Repertoire TCRs were checked for matches against a reference library of SARS-CoV-2-specific TCRs that had been generated using the MIRA antigen-specificity platform. Breadth was defined as the fraction of unique TCRs that were SARS-CoV-2-associated, and depth was defined as the fraction of total T cells that were SARS-CoV-2-associated. Using the MIRA data, each spike-specific TCR was assigned both to the spike region to which the TCR was reactive and to a CD4 or CD8 class. Log10-transformed breadth and depth values were compared by one-way ANOVA with Sidak's multiple comparisons tests. TCRdb's version of the immuneACCESS table is confined to in-frame rearrangements and falls short of the full clone set. An unresolved V gene accounts for under half of the shortfall where checked; the remainder is of unknown origin. The DNA was the basis for D and trimming; V, J and clone size are from that table. Counted in this sample were about 110,000 clones; roughly 90% of them appeared once. Around 6.7% of the sample is in the top ten clones.

V loses 4 bases, J loses 10 bases, and the germline ends lie 8 bases apart. In the germline V gene, CDR1 corresponds to SGHAT and CDR2 to FQNNGV. The CDR3 starts with the cysteine, ends with the phenylalanine, and has 11 residues. Only the CDR3 DNA is retained, 33 bases long and in frame from the first base. Worth noting for this clone: Its antigen is still unknown. It has no much larger one-base neighbor in the sample; base qualities were not kept.

Explained via the paper, the time point label denotes: baseline before first vaccination. Vaccinee samples were obtained from the UK trials COV001 and COV002, which included a single-blind randomized controlled phase 2/3 trial of AZD1222 (ChAdOx1 nCoV-19) in healthy adults. For TCRbeta chain sequencing, PBMC samples from trial participants were taken at day 0 and at day 28 after the second dose. The specimen was peripheral blood, collected on day 0 of AZD1222 vaccination. The V and J segments used are TRBV11-2 and TRBJ2-1; no D gene is confidently identified. This receptor was obtained from an adult in good health. Read as DNA, the sequence is TGTGCCAGCAGCTCGATGATCGAGCAGTTCTTC. It is translated as CASSSMIEQFF. With all but the CDR3 taken from the reference TRBV11-2 and TRBJ2-1 genes, the full variable domain is: EAGVAQSPRYKIIEKRQSVAFWCNPISGHATLYWYQQILGQGPKLLIQFQNNGVVDDSQLPKDRFSAERLKGVDSTLKIQPAKLEDSAVYLCASSSMIEQFFGPGTRLTVL.